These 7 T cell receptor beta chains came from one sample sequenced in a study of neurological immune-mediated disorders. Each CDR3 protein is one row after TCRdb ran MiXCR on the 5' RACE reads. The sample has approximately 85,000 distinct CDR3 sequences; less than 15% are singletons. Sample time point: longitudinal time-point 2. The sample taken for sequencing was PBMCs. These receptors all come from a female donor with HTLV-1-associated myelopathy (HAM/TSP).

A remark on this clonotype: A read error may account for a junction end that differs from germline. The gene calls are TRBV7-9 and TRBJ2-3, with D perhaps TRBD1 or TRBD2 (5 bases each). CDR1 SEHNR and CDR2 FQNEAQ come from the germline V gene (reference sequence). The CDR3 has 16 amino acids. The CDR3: CASSFRGGSKGDTQYF. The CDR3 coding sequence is TGTGCCAGCAGCTTCCGGGGCGGTAGCAAAGGAGATACGCAATATTTT.

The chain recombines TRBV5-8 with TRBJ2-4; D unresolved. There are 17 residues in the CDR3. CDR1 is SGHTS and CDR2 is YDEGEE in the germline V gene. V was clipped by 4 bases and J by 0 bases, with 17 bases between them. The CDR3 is CASSDLVVRTAKNIQYF. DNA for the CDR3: TGTGCCAGCAGCGACCTGGTAGTTAGGACAGCCAAAAACATTCAGTACTTC.

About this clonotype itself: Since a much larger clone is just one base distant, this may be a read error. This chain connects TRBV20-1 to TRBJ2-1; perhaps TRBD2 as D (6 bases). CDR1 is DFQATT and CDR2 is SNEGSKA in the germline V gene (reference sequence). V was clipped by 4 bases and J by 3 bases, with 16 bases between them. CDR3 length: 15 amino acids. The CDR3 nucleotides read TGCAGTGCTATAGCGCGCGGGAACGACTACAATGAGCAGTTCTTC. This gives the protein CSAIARGNDYNEQFF.

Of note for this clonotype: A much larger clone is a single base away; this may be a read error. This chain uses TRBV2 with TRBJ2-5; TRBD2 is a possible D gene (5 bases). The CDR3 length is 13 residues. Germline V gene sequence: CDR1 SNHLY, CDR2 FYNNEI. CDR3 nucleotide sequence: TGTGTCAGCGGTGGCACTAGATCCGAGACCCAGTACTTC. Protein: CVSGGTRSETQYF.

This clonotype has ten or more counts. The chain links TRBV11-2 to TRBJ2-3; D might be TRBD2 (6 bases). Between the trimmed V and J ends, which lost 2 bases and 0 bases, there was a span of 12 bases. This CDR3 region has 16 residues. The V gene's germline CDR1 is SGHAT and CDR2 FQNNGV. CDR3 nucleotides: TGTGCCAGCAGCTTATGGCTAGCGAGTAGCACAGATACGCAGTATTTT. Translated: CASSLWLASSTDTQYF.

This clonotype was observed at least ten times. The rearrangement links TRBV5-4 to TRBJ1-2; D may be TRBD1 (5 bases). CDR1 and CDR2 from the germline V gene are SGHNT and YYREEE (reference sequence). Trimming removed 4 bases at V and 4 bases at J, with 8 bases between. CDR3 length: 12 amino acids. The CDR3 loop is CASSTDSYGYTF. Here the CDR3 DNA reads TGTGCCAGCAGCACCGACAGCTATGGCTACACCTTC.

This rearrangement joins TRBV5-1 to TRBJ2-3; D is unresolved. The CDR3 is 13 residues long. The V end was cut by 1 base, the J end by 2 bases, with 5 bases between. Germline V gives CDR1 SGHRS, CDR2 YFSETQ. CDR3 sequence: CASSLIPTDTQYF. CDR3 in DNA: TGCGCCAGCAGCTTGATCCCCACAGATACGCAGTATTTT.